This T cell receptor beta chain comes out of a study of response to subunit inactivated influenza vaccine. Whole-study results and caveats: After each seasonal influenza vaccination, few new T cells are recruited, the authors suggested.

TCRdb recomputed calls from the RT-PCR reads with MiXCR, one row per CDR3 protein. The sample carries about 190,000 distinct CDR3 sequences, approximately 15% recorded once. This clonotype has only a few counts. Antigen: not known. The sequence was collected from a man aged 45 to 65 who received an inactivated influenza vaccine. The sample was CD8+ T cells sorted from PBMCs, taken roughly 5 days after vaccination.

CDR3 sequence reads: CASSVPPGTSGSGGELFF. The CDR3 bases are TGTGCCAGCAGCGTCCCTCCCGGGACTAGCGGGAGCGGCGGGGAGCTGTTTTTT. The chain recombines TRBV9 with TRBJ2-2, with 14 bases aligning to TRBD2. The length of the CDR3 is 18 residues. Germline V lookup: CDR1 SGDLS, CDR2 YYNGEE. J was trimmed by 7 bases and V by 2 bases; bases with no gene match: 10.